The rows below give T cell receptor beta chains drawn from one sample of a study of T cell responses to AZD1222 COVID-19 vaccine. Only in-frame clones appear in the TCRdb table, and some are missing; sequencing was by immunoSEQ multiplex PCR. The repertoire has about 88,000 clones, roughly 89% of them found once; the top ten carry 4% to 6%. The input for sequencing was peripheral blood, taken on day 0 of MenACWY control vaccination. These receptors were obtained from an adult in good health. The CDR3 runs from the conserved cysteine through the conserved F or W. A D gene is named only where the DNA matches it firmly. Not every row has a clone size; where given, it reads once, few, many or a size class.

j_gene | d_gene | abundance | v_gene | len | CDR3nt | CDR3aa
TRBJ2-5 | - | - | TRBV6-1 | 14 | TGTGCCAGCAGTGAAGGCGGCGGGCAAGAGACCCAGTACTTC | CASSEGGGQETQYF
TRBJ2-1 | TRBD2 | - | TRBV9 | 17 | TGTGCCAGCAGCCCTGGACTAGCGGGGGGCAGCTTAAATGAGCAGTTCTTC | CASSPGLAGGSLNEQFF
TRBJ1-1 | - | - | TRBV6-2/TRBV6-3 | 12 | TGTGCCAGCAGTACTTACGGCACTGAAGCTTTCTTT | CASSTYGTEAFF
TRBJ2-2 | - | - | TRBV5-1 | 16 | TGCGCCAGCAGCCCCCAGGGGGGGCAGGACACCGGGGAGCTGTTTTTT | CASSPQGGQDTGELFF
TRBJ2-7 | TRBD1 | - | TRBV12-3/TRBV12-4 | 13 | TGTGCCAGCAGGACAGGGGGCTCCAACGAGCAGTACTTC | CASRTGGSNEQYF
TRBJ1-2 | - | - | TRBV28 | 12 | TGTGCCAGCAGCCCAAGGCCCGGCGGCTACACCTTC | CASSPRPGGYTF
TRBJ1-4 | - | - | TRBV5-1 | 13 | TGCGCCAGCAGGACAGTCCAGGATGAAAAACTGTTTTTT | CASRTVQDEKLFF
TRBJ2-5 | - | - | TRBV2 | 13 | TGTGCCAGCAGCGCCTTGCTCGGGGAGACCCAGTACTTC | CASSALLGETQYF
TRBJ1-5 | - | - | TRBV6-1 | 14 | TGTGCCAGCACCTTAAGAGGGACGTATCAGCCCCAGCATTTT | CASTLRGTYQPQHF
TRBJ2-7 | TRBD2 | once | TRBV2 | 14 | TGTGCCAGCAGGGAAGTCCGGGGGGGACGTGAGCAGTACTTC | CASREVRGGREQYF
TRBJ2-5 | - | few | TRBV18 | 12 | TGTGCCAGCTCACCACGTCAAGAGACCCAGTACTTC | CASSPRQETQYF
TRBJ1-2 | TRBD1 | - | TRBV5-6 | 12 | TGTGCCAGCAGCACCGGACAGGGGAGCTACACCTTC | CASSTGQGSYTF
TRBJ1-1 | - | - | TRBV18 | 15 | TGTGCCAGCTCACTCGAGGGAGTTTGGGGAACTGAAGCTTTCTTT | CASSLEGVWGTEAFF
TRBJ1-1 | TRBD1 | once | TRBV3-1/TRBV3-2 | 14 | TGTGCCAGCAGCCTACAGGGGGCAAACACTGAAGCTTTCTTT | CASSLQGANTEAFF
TRBJ2-2 | - | once | TRBV6-2/TRBV6-3 | 16 | TGTGCCAGCAGTTATGGTCGGCTTACGCACACCGGGGAGCTGTTTTTT | CASSYGRLTHTGELFF
TRBJ2-7 | - | - | TRBV7-2 | 13 | TGTGCCAGCAGCCGTCGGGACGGCTACGAGCAGTACTTC | CASSRRDGYEQYF
TRBJ2-7 | - | - | TRBV11-2 | 13 | TGTGCCAGCAGCTTAGATCCGAGCCAGGTTGAGTACTTC | CASSLDPSQVEYF
TRBJ1-1 | TRBD1 | once | TRBV28 | 12 | TGTGCCAGCAGCACCACCGGGACAGGAGCTTTCTTT | CASSTTGTGAFF